This entry concerns a single T cell receptor beta chain. Its antigen is unknown. Clones were sequenced by immunoSEQ multiplex PCR, and TCRdb holds only the in-frame ones, with some missing. The table shows approximately 10,000 clones, with 88% occurring only once. CDR3 length: 13 amino acids. Trimming took off 6 bases at V and 8 bases at J, with 16 bases between the two ends. CDR1 is MNHEY, CDR2 SVGAGI, per germline. This sample was taken from a study of graft-versus-host responses after intestinal transplantation. Study as a whole: Among the recipients, transplants were multivisceral, liver-intestinal, or isolated intestinal. Every transplant recipient was induced with anti-thymocyte globulin, then maintained on tacrolimus and steroids for roughly 3 years. Findings and caveats of the study: Allografts of one patient group, those with graft-donor T cell macrochimerism, had high graft-versus-host to host-versus-graft clonal ratios. Early declines in HvG clones that occurred post-transplant were associated with peak circulating GvH clone levels.

The genes are TRBV6-5 and TRBJ1-2; perhaps TRBD1 as D (6 bases). This clonotype originated in a human patient who received an intestinal transplant, so some T cells may come from the graft donor. The input for sequencing was PBMCs, taken more than 230 days after intestinal transplant. CDR3 nucleotides: TGTGCCAGCAGAATTCCGGGACAACGGGGCTACACCTTC. Encoded protein: CASRIPGQRGYTF.